A single count supports the clone carrying this TCR beta chain. The antigen is not known. The data were obtained in a study of identifying expanded T cells in peripheral blood. Study-level results: Variance in clone template counts between approximately two-week samples significantly increased with total template count across all healthy donors.

The V and J ends lost 5 bases and 1 base respectively, with 15 bases between them. The CDR3 length is 16 residues. Germline loops: CDR1 SGHNT, CDR2 YENEEA. Some clones are missing from TCRdb's copy, which holds only in-frame ones; the method was immunoSEQ multiplex PCR. The data hold 110,000 or so clones, with around 90% observed a single time. This receptor was taken from a person between 18 and 70 years old in good health. The chain is built from TRBV11-3 and TRBJ2-1, with D tentatively TRBD2 (6 bases). Sequencing was carried out using blood. CDR3 protein: CASSLRPGDSYNEQFF. The CDR3 coding sequence is TGTGCCAGCAGCCTAAGGCCGGGAGATTCCTACAATGAGCAGTTCTTC.